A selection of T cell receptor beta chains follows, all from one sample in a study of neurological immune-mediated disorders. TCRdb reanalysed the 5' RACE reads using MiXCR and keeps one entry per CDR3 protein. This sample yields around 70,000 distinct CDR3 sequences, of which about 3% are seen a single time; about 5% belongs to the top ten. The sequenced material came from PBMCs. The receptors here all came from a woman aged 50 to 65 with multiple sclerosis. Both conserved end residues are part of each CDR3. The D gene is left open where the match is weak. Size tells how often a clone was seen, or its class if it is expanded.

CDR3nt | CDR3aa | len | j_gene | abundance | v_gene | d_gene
TGCAGTGCTAGAATCCGGGGGCTTGTCTATGGCTACACCTTC | CSARIRGLVYGYTF | 14 | TRBJ1-2 | many | TRBV20-1 | -
TGCAGTGCTAGACCCTTAGCGGCGACTAGCACAGATACGCAGTATTTT | CSARPLAATSTDTQYF | 16 | TRBJ2-3 | many | TRBV20-1 | -
TGTGCCAGCAGGGAGGAGGGGAGCTATGGCTACACCTTC | CASREEGSYGYTF | 13 | TRBJ1-2 | many | TRBV7-9 | -
TGCGCCAGCAGCCAGGGACTAGCCCCGGATGAGCAGTTCTTC | CASSQGLAPDEQFF | 14 | TRBJ2-1 | many | TRBV4-1 | TRBD2
TGTGCCAGCAGCTTCCGGGGCAGTGGCTATGGCTACACCTTC | CASSFRGSGYGYTF | 14 | TRBJ1-2 | many | TRBV11-3 | -
TGTGCCAGCAGCCCCCGTTGGGCCAATGAGCAGTTCTTC | CASSPRWANEQFF | 13 | TRBJ2-1 | many | TRBV7-2 | -
TGCGCCAGCAGCAAGACGCAGGGCCCCAATGAGCAGTTCTTC | CASSKTQGPNEQFF | 14 | TRBJ2-1 | many | TRBV5-1 | -
TGTGCCAGCAGCTTAATGATACGAGGGTCGGGAACTGAAGCTTTCTTT | CASSLMIRGSGTEAFF | 16 | TRBJ1-1 | few | TRBV7-2 | -
TGTGCCAGCAGTTTAGGAACAGGGGGTGAGCAGTTCTTC | CASSLGTGGEQFF | 13 | TRBJ2-1 | many | TRBV12-3/TRBV12-4 | TRBD1
TGCAGTGCTAGAGGGCGGCGTTTAGGTGAAAAACTGTTTTTT | CSARGRRLGEKLFF | 14 | TRBJ1-4 | many | TRBV20-1 | -
TGTGCCAGCAGTCCCCATAACACCGGGGAGCTGTTTTTT | CASSPHNTGELFF | 13 | TRBJ2-2 | many | TRBV27 | -
TGTGCCAGTCTGGGAAACCGGGCTAACAATCAGCCCCAGCATTTT | CASLGNRANNQPQHF | 15 | TRBJ1-5 | many | TRBV19 | -
TGCGCCAGCAGCGATCTCGAGGGGGGGTCCACCGGGGAGCTGTTTTTT | CASSDLEGGSTGELFF | 16 | TRBJ2-2 | many | TRBV5-1 | -
TGTGCCAGCTCACCACTTCCGACCGCAGTTGGTGGAAACACCATATATTTT | CASSPLPTAVGGNTIYF | 17 | TRBJ1-3 | many | TRBV18 | -
TGTGCCAGCAGTCCAGGGTCCTACAATGAGCAGTTCTTC | CASSPGSYNEQFF | 13 | TRBJ2-1 | many | TRBV4-2 | -
TGTGCCAGCAGCGCGAGAAACATTCAGTACTTC | CASSARNIQYF | 11 | TRBJ2-4 | many | TRBV6-5 | -
TGCAGTGCTAGTCAGATGACGGGAAACAATGAGCAGTTCTTC | CSASQMTGNNEQFF | 14 | TRBJ2-1 | many | TRBV20-1 | -
TGTGCCAGCAGTACCGGCCGAGCGCAGTACTTC | CASSTGRAQYF | 11 | TRBJ2-7 | many | TRBV6-2/TRBV6-3 | -
TGTGCCAGCAGTCCTACACTAGCGGGAGGGAGCGAGCAGTACTTC | CASSPTLAGGSEQYF | 15 | TRBJ2-7 | many | TRBV6-9 | TRBD2
TGTGCCAGTATCCAGGGTGGGGGAGTGAGCACTGAAGCTTTCTTT | CASIQGGGVSTEAFF | 15 | TRBJ1-1 | many | TRBV19 | -
TGTGCCAGCTCACTACAGGGAGGGGGTCGGAAGCCCCAGCATTTT | CASSLQGGGRKPQHF | 15 | TRBJ1-5 | many | TRBV18 | -
TGTGCCAGCAGCCCAATCCGTGGGGAGCAGTACTTC | CASSPIRGEQYF | 12 | TRBJ2-7 | many | TRBV5-6 | -
TGTGCCAGCAGCTCATCGGGACGCTCATTTCGCACCATATATTTT | CASSSSGRSFRTIYF | 15 | TRBJ1-3 | many | TRBV7-9 | -
TGCAGTGCTAGAGGCGTGCCGACGATTAGCCCATACAATGAGCAGTTCTTC | CSARGVPTISPYNEQFF | 17 | TRBJ2-1 | many | TRBV20-1 | -
TGTGCCAGCAGTTTACTGGGGACAGTACCCGGGGATACGCAGTATTTT | CASSLLGTVPGDTQYF | 16 | TRBJ2-3 | many | TRBV28 | TRBD1
TGTGCCAGCGACTCCTACCTAAGGGGCACAGATACGCAGTATTTT | CASDSYLRGTDTQYF | 15 | TRBJ2-3 | many | TRBV27 | -
TGCGCCAGCACTGAACTCCTCTCCAATGAGCAGTTCTTC | CASTELLSNEQFF | 13 | TRBJ2-1 | many | TRBV5-1 | -
TGCAGCGTTGATGCGGGCTCCCGGCCCTACGAGCAGTACTTC | CSVDAGSRPYEQYF | 14 | TRBJ2-7 | many | TRBV29-1 | -
TGCGCCAGCAGCTCACAGGGTAGTAGCACTGAAGCTTTCTTT | CASSSQGSSTEAFF | 14 | TRBJ1-1 | many | TRBV5-1 | -
TGTGCCAGCAGCCCCGGAGCGGGAGGTAATGAGCAGTTCTTC | CASSPGAGGNEQFF | 14 | TRBJ2-1 | many | TRBV3-1 | TRBD2